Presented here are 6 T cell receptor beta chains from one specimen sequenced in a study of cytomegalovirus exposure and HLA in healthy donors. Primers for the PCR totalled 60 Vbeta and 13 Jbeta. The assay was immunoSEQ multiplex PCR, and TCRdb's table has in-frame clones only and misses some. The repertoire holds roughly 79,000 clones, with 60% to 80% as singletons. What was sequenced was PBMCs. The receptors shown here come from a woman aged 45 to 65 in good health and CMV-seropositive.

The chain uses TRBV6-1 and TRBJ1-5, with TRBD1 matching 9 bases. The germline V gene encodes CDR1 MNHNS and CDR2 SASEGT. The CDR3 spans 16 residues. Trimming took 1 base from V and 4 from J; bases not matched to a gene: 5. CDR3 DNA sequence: TGTGCCAGCAGTGAAGAAGAGGGGACAGGGAATCAGCCCCAGCATTTT. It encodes CASSEEEGTGNQPQHF.

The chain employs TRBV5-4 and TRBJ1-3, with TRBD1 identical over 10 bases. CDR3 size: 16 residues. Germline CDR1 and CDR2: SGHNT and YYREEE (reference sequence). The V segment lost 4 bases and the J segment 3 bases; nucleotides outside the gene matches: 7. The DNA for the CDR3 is TGTGCCAGCAGCCTGGACAGGGGGTCAGGTGGAAACACCATATATTTT. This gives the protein CASSLDRGSGGNTIYF.

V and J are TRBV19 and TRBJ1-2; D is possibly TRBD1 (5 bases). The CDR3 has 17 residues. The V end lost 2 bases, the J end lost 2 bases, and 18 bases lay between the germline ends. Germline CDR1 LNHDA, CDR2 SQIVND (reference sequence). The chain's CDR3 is CASSIPPLGGGNYGYTF. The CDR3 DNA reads TGTGCCAGTAGTATACCACCACTGGGGGGAGGGAACTATGGCTACACCTTC.

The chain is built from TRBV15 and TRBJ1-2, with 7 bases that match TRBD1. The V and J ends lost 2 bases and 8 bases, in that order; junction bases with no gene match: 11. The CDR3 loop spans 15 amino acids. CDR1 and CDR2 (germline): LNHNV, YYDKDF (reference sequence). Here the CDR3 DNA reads TGTGCCACCAGCAGACCGACAGGGACCAGTCTCGGCTACACCTTC. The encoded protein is CATSRPTGTSLGYTF.

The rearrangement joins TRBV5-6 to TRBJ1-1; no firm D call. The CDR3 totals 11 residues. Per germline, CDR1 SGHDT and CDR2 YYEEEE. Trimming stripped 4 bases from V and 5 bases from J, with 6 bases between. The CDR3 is CASSLRTEAFF. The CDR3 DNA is TGTGCCAGCAGCCTACGGACTGAAGCTTTCTTT.

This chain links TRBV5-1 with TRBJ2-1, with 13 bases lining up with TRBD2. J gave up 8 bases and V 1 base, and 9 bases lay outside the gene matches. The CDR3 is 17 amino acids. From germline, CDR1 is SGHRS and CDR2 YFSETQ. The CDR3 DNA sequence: TGCGCCAGCAGCTTGCAGATGACTAGCGGGAGGATTTATGAGCAGTTCTTC. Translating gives CASSLQMTSGRIYEQFF. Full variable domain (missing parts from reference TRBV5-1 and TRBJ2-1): KAGVTQTPRYLIKTRGQQVTLSCSPISGHRSVSWYQQTPGQGLQFLFEYFSETQRNKGNFPGRFSGRQFSNSRSEMNVSTLELGDSALYLCASSLQMTSGRIYEQFFGPGTRLTVL.